The rows below give T cell receptor beta chains drawn from one sample of a study of human T cells and chemical hapten exposure. TCRdb passed the RACE reads through MiXCR, listing each CDR3 protein once. The sample holds approximately 400,000 distinct CDR3 sequences, roughly 5% seen once. Material: whole blood, obtained in connection with sensitization to the hapten diphenylcyclopropenone (DPC). These receptors all stem from a woman in her fifties or sixties with alopecia areata. Some clones in this sample may be carry-over from other donors' samples. The CDR3 runs from the conserved cysteine through the conserved F or W.

J gene: TRBJ1-5; V gene: TRBV6-5; CDR3 protein: CASSSGTGNQPQHF
J gene: TRBJ1-2; V gene: TRBV6-1; CDR3 protein: CASRERWGITTQGYTF
J gene: TRBJ1-5; V gene: TRBV5-1; CDR3 protein: CASSLEAGRQPQHF
J gene: TRBJ1-1; V gene: TRBV12-3/TRBV12-4; CDR3 protein: CASSLRGGAGNTEAFF
J gene: TRBJ1-2; V gene: TRBV7-9; CDR3 protein: CASSLGDSANYGYTF
J gene: TRBJ2-5; V gene: TRBV28; CDR3 protein: CASSPFTALQETQYF
J gene: TRBJ2-2; V gene: TRBV7-6; CDR3 protein: CASSLESGYKDTGELFF
J gene: TRBJ1-1; V gene: TRBV5-1; CDR3 protein: CASSLGPQQGIMNTEAFF
J gene: TRBJ2-1; V gene: TRBV5-1; CDR3 protein: CASNRAGTGGYNEQFF
J gene: TRBJ2-7; V gene: TRBV29-1; CDR3 protein: CSVATGTYEQYF
J gene: TRBJ2-1; V gene: TRBV29-1; CDR3 protein: CSGQGYEQFF
J gene: TRBJ2-2; V gene: TRBV9; CDR3 protein: CASSTPGRANTGELFF
J gene: TRBJ2-5; V gene: TRBV25-1; CDR3 protein: CASSDGLGTGTQETQYF
J gene: TRBJ1-5; V gene: TRBV10-2; CDR3 protein: CASTEREGGNQPQHF
J gene: TRBJ1-1; V gene: TRBV2; CDR3 protein: CASKENTNTEAFF
J gene: TRBJ1-5; V gene: TRBV20-1; CDR3 protein: CSAGQGNQPQHF
J gene: TRBJ1-1; V gene: TRBV5-1; CDR3 protein: CASSLGRGEAFF
J gene: TRBJ2-3; V gene: TRBV20-1; CDR3 protein: CSAGETTDTQYF
J gene: TRBJ2-5; V gene: TRBV5-1; CDR3 protein: CASSLYRGSESQETQYF
J gene: TRBJ2-7; V gene: TRBV20-1; CDR3 protein: CSARDRGTYSYEQYF
J gene: TRBJ1-1; V gene: TRBV10-3; CDR3 protein: CAISVAGTPTEAFF
J gene: TRBJ2-1; V gene: TRBV29-1; CDR3 protein: CSVDTGSGGHNEQFF
J gene: TRBJ2-3; V gene: TRBV7-8; CDR3 protein: CASRRQATDTQYF
J gene: TRBJ2-3; V gene: TRBV7-2; CDR3 protein: CASSSPPPTQYF
J gene: TRBJ2-4; V gene: TRBV7-9; CDR3 protein: CASSSAGTGLAKNIQYF
J gene: TRBJ2-6; V gene: TRBV6-1; CDR3 protein: CATLDSGANVLTF
J gene: TRBJ1-1; V gene: TRBV5-1; CDR3 protein: CASSLEVSAEAFF
J gene: TRBJ2-3; V gene: TRBV20-1; CDR3 protein: CSAAGSIDTQYF
J gene: TRBJ1-2; V gene: TRBV6-5; CDR3 protein: CASSYPQGTYGYTF
J gene: TRBJ2-3; V gene: TRBV6-1; CDR3 protein: CASSEEGDTQYF
J gene: TRBJ2-5; V gene: TRBV13; CDR3 protein: CASSLGRGALQETQYF
J gene: TRBJ2-1; V gene: TRBV25-1; CDR3 protein: CASSELAGGPRFF